Listed here are 27 T cell receptor beta chains from one sample, sequenced in a study of response to subunit inactivated influenza vaccine. TCRdb reprocessed the RT-PCR reads via MiXCR and lists one record per CDR3 protein. The sample shows hundreds of thousands of distinct CDR3 sequences, approximately 7.6% of them seen only once. This sample comprised PBMCs from blood, obtained roughly 24 months after vaccination. The origin of the receptors is a man aged 45-69 years who received an inactivated influenza vaccine.

The table lists this clonotype with a few counts. This chain links TRBV4-3 with TRBJ2-5; 8 nucleotides align to TRBD2. J lost 5 bases, V lost 1 base, and 3 bases had no gene match. Germline values: CDR1 LGHNA, CDR2 YSLEER. CDR3 size: 14 residues. The CDR3 protein is CASSQVSGIETQYF. Written as DNA, the CDR3 is TGCGCCAGCAGCCAAGTTAGCGGGATTGAGACCCAGTACTTC.

The V call is TRBV7-9, the J call TRBJ2-2; 7 bases line up with TRBD2. Looked up from germline, CDR1 is SEHNR and CDR2 is FQNEAQ (reference sequence). V lost 4 bases to trimming and J lost 5 bases; unmatched junction nucleotides: 4. This CDR3 is built from 14 residues. The CDR3 protein is CASSSRGDTGELFF. DNA of the CDR3: TGTGCCAGCAGCTCTCGGGGGGATACCGGGGAGCTGTTTTTT.

J is TRBJ2-7 and V is TRBV13; D is perhaps TRBD1 (6 bases). The CDR3 contains 16 residues. Germline V lookup: CDR1 PRHDT, CDR2 FYEKMQ (reference sequence). Trimming left V 3 bases short and J 0 bases short, with 15 bases between. The CDR3 loop reads CASSLGRGSGSYEQYF. The CDR3, as DNA: TGTGCCAGCAGCTTGGGCAGGGGAAGTGGCTCCTACGAGCAGTACTTC.

The J gene is TRBJ1-4, the V gene TRBV6-5; D gene ambiguous. V lost 3 bases and J 7 bases, leaving 12 bases between the germline ends. This CDR3 contains 14 residues. CDR1 and CDR2 from the germline V gene are MNHEY and SVGAGI. CDR3 nucleotide sequence: TGTGCCAGCAGTTATTTAGGTCGTAGTGAAAAACTGTTTTTT. Translation: CASSYLGRSEKLFF.

This clonotype was counted between two and nine times. V is TRBV20-1 and J is TRBJ1-5; no firm D call. CDR1 DFQATT and CDR2 SNEGSKA come from the germline V gene (reference sequence). V shed 3 bases and J shed 0 bases, with 12 bases lying between them. This CDR3 comprises 15 residues. This CDR3 is CSASRSRSSNQPQHF. CDR3 in DNA: TGCAGTGCTAGCCGCAGTAGATCTAGCAATCAGCCCCAGCATTTT.

The rearrangement uses TRBV3-1 and TRBJ2-5; D remains ambiguous. The germline V gene has CDR1 LGHDT and CDR2 YNNKEL (reference sequence). With 1 base removed from V and 4 bases from J, the gap between germline ends came to 4 bases. CDR3 size: 12 residues. The CDR3 DNA reads as TGTGCCAGCAGCCAAGTATCAGAGACCCAGTACTTC. Protein product: CASSQVSETQYF.

This clonotype was recorded at least ten times. The chain employs TRBV11-1 and TRBJ2-5; the D gene is possibly TRBD2 (5 bases). Germline assignment: CDR1 SGHAT and CDR2 FQDESV (reference sequence). V shed 4 bases and J shed 6 bases, with 18 bases lying between them. The CDR3 spans 15 residues. CDR3 amino acids: CASSSRSRRLKTQYF. CDR3 nucleotides: TGTGCCAGCAGCTCCCGATCCAGGAGGCTGAAGACCCAGTACTTC.

This clonotype was detected a few times. The gene calls are TRBV5-1 and TRBJ2-2, with TRBD2 matching 10 bases. CDR3 length: 18 residues. Unmatched junction bases numbered 10, after V lost 5 bases and J lost 0 bases. Germline loops: CDR1 SGHRS, CDR2 YFSETQ. The CDR3 region is CASSVGTSAYTNTGELFF. The CDR3 nucleotides are TGCGCCAGCAGTGTTGGGACTAGCGCCTATACGAACACCGGGGAGCTGTTTTTT.

This clonotype was seen a handful of times. This rearrangement joins TRBV5-1 to TRBJ2-7; D uncertain. The V gene lost 1 base and the J gene lost 2 bases, with 10 bases spanning the gap. Germline lookup yields CDR1 SGHRS and CDR2 YFSETQ. The CDR3 consists of 14 residues. The CDR3 sequence: CASSLPTTAYEQYF. The DNA for the CDR3 is TGCGCCAGCAGCTTGCCCACTACCGCCTACGAGCAGTACTTC. Using reference TRBV5-1 and TRBJ2-7 for the parts outside the CDR3, the full variable domain is KAGVTQTPRYLIKTRGQQVTLSCSPISGHRSVSWYQQTPGQGLQFLFEYFSETQRNKGNFPGRFSGRQFSNSRSEMNVSTLELGDSALYLCASSLPTTAYEQYFGPGTRLTVT.

This clonotype turned up a few times. This is likely a read error, given that the CDR3 carries no conserved phenylalanine or tryptophan at its end. No DNA is shown, since the ends of the CDR3 on it are uncertain; the CDR3 is the one TCRdb lists. The rearrangement joins TRBV9 to TRBJ1-2; TRBD1 was called by the table and not checked on the DNA. The germline CDR1 and CDR2 sequences are SGDLS and YYNGEE. The CDR3 numbers 16 amino acids, ends counted. The CDR3 region is CASTLTANPTMATPSL.

The chain links TRBV6-1 to TRBJ2-7, with D possibly TRBD2 on 6 matching bases. CDR1 MNHNS and CDR2 SASEGT come from the germline V gene. Trimming took 6 bases from V and 6 from J, leaving 21 bases between them. The CDR3 contains 15 residues. Written as DNA, the CDR3 is TGTGCCAGCAGCCCGACAGTCGGTAAGGGACTCGAGCAGTACTTC. Residues: CASSPTVGKGLEQYF.

This chain links TRBV29-1 with TRBJ2-3, with D uncertain. The germline gives CDR1 SQVTM, CDR2 ANQGSEA. CDR3 size: 13 residues. V was clipped by 4 bases and J by 2 bases, with 10 bases between them. The CDR3 here is CSVVFGNTDTQYF. The CDR3 bases are TGCAGCGTTGTTTTTGGGAACACAGATACGCAGTATTTT.

V is TRBV15 and J is TRBJ2-1, with TRBD1 identical over 7 bases. Germline values: CDR1 LNHNV, CDR2 YYDKDF (reference sequence). V was pared by 2 bases and J by 1 base, with 2 bases of the junction left unmatched. This CDR3 has 15 amino acids. The CDR3 bases are TGTGCCACCAGCAGATCGACAGGGTCCTACAATGAGCAGTTCTTC. It codes for CATSRSTGSYNEQFF.

The V and J genes are TRBV20-1 and TRBJ2-7; 7 bases are shared with TRBD2. The V gene end was trimmed by 1 base and the J gene end by 1 base; junction bases not matched to a gene: 7. The CDR3 has 15 amino acids. Germline CDR1 is DFQATT and CDR2 is SNEGSKA (reference sequence). CDR3 residues: CSARVEASGSYEQYF. The CDR3 nucleotides are TGCAGTGCTAGAGTAGAGGCTAGCGGATCCTACGAGCAGTACTTC.

This clonotype was counted a few times. The rearrangement links TRBV7-9 to TRBJ2-7; D assignment may be TRBD1 or TRBD2 (5 bases each). Germline assignment: CDR1 SEHNR and CDR2 FQNEAQ (reference sequence). With 0 bases removed from V and 5 bases from J, the gap between germline ends came to 11 bases. CDR3 length: 14 residues. The CDR3 DNA is TGTGCCAGCAGCTTAGCGGGGGTGCTGCACGAGCAGTACTTC. Amino acid sequence: CASSLAGVLHEQYF.

The chain links TRBV29-1 to TRBJ2-3; TRBD1 or TRBD2 may be the D gene (5 bases each). CDR1 SQVTM and CDR2 ANQGSEA come from the germline V gene. Trimming took 8 bases from V and 4 from J, leaving 19 bases between them. The CDR3 totals 14 residues. The CDR3 region is CSSSQGARADTQYF. In DNA form, the CDR3 reads TGCAGCTCCTCTCAAGGGGCGCGGGCAGATACGCAGTATTTT.

This clonotype occurred a few times. In nucleotides, the CDR3 is TGTGCCAGCAGTGAACTCGGCCCCTCCTATGGCTACACCTTC. Encoded protein: CASSELGPSYGYTF. The chain recombines TRBV6-1 with TRBJ1-2; D remains unclear. V was shortened by 2 bases and J by 4 bases, with 11 bases between the two germline ends. Per the germline V gene, CDR1 is MNHNS and CDR2 is SASEGT. This CDR3 is built from 14 residues.

This clonotype was picked up a small number of times. This chain links TRBV9 with TRBJ1-4; D is unclear. V was pared by 0 bases and J by 8 bases, with 17 bases between. Germline loops: CDR1 SGDLS, CDR2 YYNGEE. This CDR3 is built from 16 residues. CDR3 amino acids: CASSVGMALMGEKLFF. The CDR3 DNA sequence: TGTGCCAGCAGCGTAGGGATGGCCCTTATGGGCGAAAAACTGTTTTTT.

The chain joins TRBV27 to TRBJ2-3, with TRBD2 identical over 10 bases. Germline V gene lookup returns CDR1 MNHEY and CDR2 SMNVEV (reference sequence). With 3 bases clipped from V and 2 bases from J, the junction kept 14 bases outside the gene matches. This CDR3 comprises 19 residues. The CDR3 DNA reads TGTGCCAGCAGTTTTGAACCCCCCACTAGCGGGGCCCCCACAGATACGCAGTATTTT. Protein: CASSFEPPTSGAPTDTQYF.

This clonotype was counted ten times or more. The chain combines TRBV7-9 with TRBJ2-1; 7 bases match TRBD1. This CDR3 spans 13 amino acids. The germline V gene encodes CDR1 SEHNR and CDR2 FQNEAQ (reference sequence). J lost 9 bases, V lost 2 bases, and 4 bases had no gene match. CDR3 nucleotides: TGTGCCAGCAGCTTAAGGGGGCCGATTGAGCAGTTCTTC. Translated: CASSLRGPIEQFF.

V and J are TRBV13 and TRBJ2-5; 12 nucleotides match TRBD2. The V segment lost 0 bases and the J segment 5 bases; nucleotides outside the gene matches: 7. Germline CDR1 PRHDT, CDR2 FYEKMQ (reference sequence). This CDR3 region has 17 residues. CDR3 protein: CASSLGTSGSLQETQYF. The DNA for the CDR3 is TGTGCCAGCAGCTTAGGGACTAGCGGGAGTCTTCAGGAGACCCAGTACTTC.

This clonotype has a handful of counts. This chain links TRBV6-2 or TRBV6-3 with TRBJ2-4; weak D call: TRBD1 (5 bases). CDR1 is MNHEY and CDR2 is SVGEGT in the germline V gene. Trimming removed 5 bases from V and 0 bases from J, with 11 bases in between. There are 15 residues in the CDR3. CDR3: CASSPDTVAKNIQYF. The CDR3 bases are TGTGCCAGCAGTCCGGACACAGTAGCCAAAAACATTCAGTACTTC.

This clonotype was observed at least ten times. CDR3: CATSDNVDQPQHF. DNA for the CDR3: TGTGCCACCAGTGACAATGTGGATCAGCCCCAGCATTTT. The chain has TRBV24-1 and TRBJ1-5, with D unclear. The CDR3 extends over 13 amino acids. V dropped 4 bases and J dropped 5 bases, with 8 bases sitting between them. The germline CDR1 and CDR2 sequences are KGHDR and SFDVKD.

This clonotype came up many times. The V call is TRBV11-2, the J call TRBJ2-1; 7 nucleotides match TRBD1. CDR3 length equals 15 residues. V lost 6 bases and J lost 1; bases outside the gene matches: 6. Germline assignment: CDR1 SGHAT and CDR2 FQNNGV. The CDR3 loop reads CASRRQGLSYNEQFF. The DNA of the CDR3 is TGTGCCAGCAGGAGACAGGGCCTTTCCTACAATGAGCAGTTCTTC.

V is TRBV10-3 and J is TRBJ2-7, with a tentative D call TRBD1 (6 bases). The V end was cut by 8 bases, the J end by 0 bases, with 17 bases between. This CDR3 has 15 amino acids. CDR1 is ENHRY, CDR2 SYGVKD, per germline. CDR3 residues: CAIGGGQMLSYEQYF. In nucleotides, the CDR3 is TGTGCCATCGGAGGAGGACAGATGCTCTCCTACGAGCAGTACTTC.

In its sample, this clonotype was seen a few times. DNA for the CDR3: TGCAGTGCATTCCCCCGGGACAGGGGGCTTGAGCAGTACTTC. This codes for CSAFPRDRGLEQYF. The chain joins TRBV20-1 to TRBJ2-7; 12 nucleotides agree with TRBD1. The junction had 10 bases not matched to a gene; V was cut back by 6 bases and J by 7 bases. CDR3 size: 14 residues. Germline CDR1 is DFQATT and CDR2 is SNEGSKA (reference sequence).

This clonotype was seen a few times. The V gene is TRBV7-9, the J gene TRBJ2-3; no firm D call. Deletions cut 1 base from V and 0 bases from J, with 14 bases between. Germline V gene sequence: CDR1 SEHNR, CDR2 FQNEAQ (reference sequence). The CDR3 sequence is 17 residues long. CDR3 in amino acids: CASSLGVWQSSTDTQYF. The DNA for the CDR3 is TGTGCCAGCAGCTTAGGGGTGTGGCAGTCTAGCACAGATACGCAGTATTTT.